This T cell receptor (beta chain) came from a study of response to subunit inactivated influenza vaccine. Deletions cut 2 bases from V and 7 bases from J, with 15 bases between. CDR3 length: 15 residues. Germline V CDR1 and CDR2: SGHVS, FNYEAQ. This clonotype came up a few times. Its target is unknown. TCRdb reprocessed the RT-PCR reads via MiXCR and lists one record per CDR3 protein. The table has 700,000 to 800,000 distinct CDR3 sequences, about a fifth seen once. Study results and caveats: Authors suggested each seasonal influenza vaccination recruits few new T cells.

This chain links TRBV7-6 with TRBJ2-1; TRBD1 might be the D (5 bases). The starting material was PBMCs from blood, obtained about 5 days after vaccination. The sequence derives from a man in his fifties who received an inactivated influenza vaccine. The CDR3 loop reads CASSLQGPLGNEQFF. The CDR3 region has the DNA TGTGCCAGCAGCTTACAGGGCCCCCTAGGAAATGAGCAGTTCTTC. Full variable domain (outside the CDR3, taken from reference TRBV7-6 and TRBJ2-1): GAGVSQSPRYKVTKRGQDVALRCDPISGHVSLYWYRQALGQGPEFLTYFNYEAQQDKSGLPNDRFSAERPEGSISTLTIQRTEQRDSAMYRCASSLQGPLGNEQFFGPGTRLTVL.